The T cell receptor (beta chain) under discussion was sequenced for a study of OX40 agonist ivuxolimab in advanced cancers. Across the whole study: Two patients with cutaneous melanoma and one with hepatocellular carcinoma, three in total, showed partial responses. Broader study findings: There was clonal expansion of CD4+ and CD8+ blood T cells by week 6 at 0.1 to 3.0 mg/kg. The work left the antigen specificity of expanded peripheral T cells undetermined.

Remarks on this clone: Its specificity is unknown.

Germline V gene sequence: CDR1 SGHTA, CDR2 FQGTGA. CDR3 length equals 13 residues. After removal of 5 bases from V and 3 bases from J, the junction contained 3 bases not matched to a gene. Sequencing was performed with immunoSEQ multiplex PCR; in TCRdb, only in-frame clones are kept and a portion is missing. This sample carries 77,000 or so clones, about 92% of them seen once, and the ten largest clones take 0.37%. Researchers took blood at baseline, on cycle 4 day 1, and on cycle 7 day 1. The sample consisted of CD4+ or CD8+ T cells sorted from blood, taken in a trial of the OX40 agonist ivuxolimab. The TCR originated in an adult with an advanced solid tumor such as melanoma, head and neck, liver or kidney cancer. This sequence joins TRBV7-3 and TRBJ2-5, with 7 bases aligning to TRBD2. CDR3 protein: CASSPAGEETQYF. Here the CDR3 DNA reads TGTGCCAGCAGCCCCGCGGGGGAAGAGACCCAGTACTTC.